The rows below give T cell receptor beta chains drawn from one sample of a study of blood T cell repertoires in COVID-19. Sequencing was performed with immunoSEQ multiplex PCR; in TCRdb, only in-frame clones are kept and a portion is missing. This table has over 350,000 clones, roughly 89% appearing once. The sample was peripheral blood. All receptors derive from a woman in her 30s with active or convalescent COVID-19. The CDR3 runs from the conserved cysteine through the conserved F or W. D genes are given only for firm matches. Not every row has a clone size; where given, it reads once, few, many or a size class.

V	D	J	size	CDR3	DNA
TRBV27	-	TRBJ1-6	-	CASSLYNSPLHF	TGTGCCAGCAGTCTATATAATTCACCCCTCCACTTT
TRBV11-2	-	TRBJ1-1	once	CASSFLYDKAFF	TGTGCCAGCAGCTTCTTATACGACAAAGCTTTCTTT
TRBV7-2	TRBD2	TRBJ2-7	-	CASSSSSGGPSSYEQYF	TGTGCCAGCAGCTCCTCTAGCGGGGGCCCGAGCTCCTACGAGCAGTACTTC
TRBV19	-	TRBJ1-2	-	CASSAWTLTYGYTF	TGTGCCAGTAGTGCCTGGACTCTTACCTATGGCTACACCTTC
TRBV5-1	-	TRBJ2-2	-	CASTDWAGGVPGELFF	TGCGCCAGCACGGACTGGGCAGGAGGTGTTCCCGGGGAGCTGTTTTTT
TRBV30	TRBD2	TRBJ2-1	-	CAWRGGKRENSYNEQFF	TGTGCCTGGAGGGGGGGGAAGCGGGAGAACTCCTACAATGAGCAGTTCTTC
TRBV6-5	-	TRBJ1-2	-	CASSSQGPYYGYTF	TGTGCCAGCAGTTCCCAGGGGCCCTACTATGGCTACACCTTC
TRBV12-3/TRBV12-4	TRBD1	TRBJ1-6	-	CASMAGTGAPLHF	TGTGCCAGCATGGCCGGGACAGGTGCACCCCTCCACTTT
TRBV18	TRBD1	TRBJ1-5	-	CASSDGQGDQPQHF	TGTGCCAGCTCAGATGGACAGGGTGATCAGCCCCAGCATTTT
TRBV28	-	TRBJ1-1	once	CASSFSGRNTEAFF	TGTGCCAGCAGTTTCAGCGGGAGAAACACTGAAGCTTTCTTT
TRBV5-8	-	TRBJ1-5	-	CASSLKGPSNQPQHF	TGTGCCAGCAGCTTGAAGGGGCCTTCCAATCAGCCCCAGCATTTT
TRBV7-9	TRBD1	TRBJ1-1	once	CASSSDRGLGAFF	TGTGCCAGCAGCTCGGACAGGGGCTTGGGGGCTTTCTTT
TRBV19	-	TRBJ1-1	-	CASSKRGVGTEAFF	TGTGCCAGTAGTAAAAGGGGCGTTGGGACTGAAGCTTTCTTT
TRBV4-1	-	TRBJ1-5	once	CASSRGTSNQPQHF	TGCGCCAGCAGCCGAGGGACTTCCAATCAGCCCCAGCATTTT
TRBV5-5	TRBD1	TRBJ1-1	-	CASSYLTGVVTEAFF	TGTGCCAGCAGCTACTTGACAGGGGTGGTCACTGAAGCTTTCTTT
TRBV5-3	-	TRBJ1-2	-	CARSLCTPSNNYGYTF	TGTGCCAGAAGCTTGTGCACGCCTTCTAATAACTATGGCTACACCTTC
TRBV4-1	-	TRBJ1-2	once	CASSQDQGSHGYTF	TGCGCCAGCAGCCAAGATCAGGGATCTCATGGCTACACCTTC
TRBV27	-	TRBJ1-5	-	CASSLQGLSNQPQHF	TGTGCCAGCAGTTTACAGGGACTGAGCAATCAGCCCCAGCATTTT
TRBV5-4	TRBD2	TRBJ2-3	-	CASSLGLAGAYTQYF	TGTGCCAGCAGCTTGGGACTAGCGGGAGCATATACGCAGTATTTT
TRBV6-2/TRBV6-3	-	TRBJ2-2	-	CASSRGTGELFF	TGTGCCAGCAGCCGAGGCACCGGGGAGCTGTTTTTT
TRBV27	-	TRBJ1-5	-	CASGNRDNQPQHF	TGTGCCAGCGGGAACAGGGACAATCAGCCCCAGCATTTT
TRBV7-6	TRBD2	TRBJ2-2	-	CASSLQPGTTLTGELFF	TGTGCCAGCAGCCTACAGCCCGGGACTACACTCACCGGGGAGCTGTTTTTT
TRBV2	TRBD1	TRBJ2-7	-	CASRPGQGTYEQYF	TGTGCCAGCAGACCGGGACAGGGCACCTACGAGCAGTACTTC
TRBV7-2	-	TRBJ1-1	-	CASSLTLNTEAFF	TGTGCCAGCAGCTTAACTCTTAACACTGAAGCTTTCTTT
TRBV19	-	TRBJ1-1	few	CASSMERGMNTEAFF	TGTGCCAGTAGTATGGAAAGGGGCATGAACACTGAAGCTTTCTTT
TRBV9	TRBD1	TRBJ2-3	-	CASNRDRGTDTQYF	TGTGCCAGCAACCGGGACAGGGGCACAGATACGCAGTATTTT
TRBV19	TRBD1	TRBJ1-1	-	CASRGQAMNTEAFF	TGTGCCAGTAGGGGACAGGCTATGAACACTGAAGCTTTCTTT
TRBV10-3	-	TRBJ1-1	-	CAISETGAEAFF	TGTGCCATCAGTGAGACGGGTGCTGAAGCTTTCTTT
TRBV4-1	-	TRBJ2-2	-	CASSQDFQGRTGELFF	TGCGCCAGCAGCCAAGATTTTCAGGGTCGCACCGGGGAGCTGTTTTTT
TRBV6-5	-	TRBJ1-2	many	CASRMTTNYGYTF	TGTGCCAGCAGGATGACTACTAACTATGGCTACACCTTC